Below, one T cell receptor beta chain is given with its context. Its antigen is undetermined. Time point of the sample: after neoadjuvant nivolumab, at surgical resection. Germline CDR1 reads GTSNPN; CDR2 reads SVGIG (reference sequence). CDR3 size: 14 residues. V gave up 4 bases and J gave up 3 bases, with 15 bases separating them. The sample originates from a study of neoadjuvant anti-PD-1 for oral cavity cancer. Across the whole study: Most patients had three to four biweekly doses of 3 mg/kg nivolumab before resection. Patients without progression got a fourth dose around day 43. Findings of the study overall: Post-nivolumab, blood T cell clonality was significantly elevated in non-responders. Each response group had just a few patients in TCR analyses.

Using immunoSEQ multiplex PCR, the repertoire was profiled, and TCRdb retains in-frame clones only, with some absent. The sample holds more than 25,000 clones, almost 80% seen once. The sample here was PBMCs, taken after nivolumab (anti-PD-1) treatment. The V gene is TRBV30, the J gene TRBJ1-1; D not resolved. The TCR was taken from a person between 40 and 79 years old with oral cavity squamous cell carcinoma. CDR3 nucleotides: TGTGCCTGGAACGGTCGGGCTCAATACACTGAAGCTTTCTTT. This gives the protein CAWNGRAQYTEAFF.